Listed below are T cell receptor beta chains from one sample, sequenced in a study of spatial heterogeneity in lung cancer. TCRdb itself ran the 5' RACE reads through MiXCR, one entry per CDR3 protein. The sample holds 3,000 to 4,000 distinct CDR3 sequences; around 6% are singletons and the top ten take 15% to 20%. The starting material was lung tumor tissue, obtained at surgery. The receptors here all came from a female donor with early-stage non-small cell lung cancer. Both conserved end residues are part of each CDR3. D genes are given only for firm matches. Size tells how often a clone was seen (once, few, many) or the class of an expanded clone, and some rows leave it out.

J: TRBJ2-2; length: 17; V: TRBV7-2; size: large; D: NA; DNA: TGTGCCAGCAGCTTAGCGTTTCAGGGGGGAGGTACCGGGGAGCTGTTTTTT; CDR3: CASSLAFQGGGTGELFF
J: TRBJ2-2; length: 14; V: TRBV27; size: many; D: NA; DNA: TGTGCCAGCAGTCGGGTGAGAAACACCGGGGAGCTGTTTTTT; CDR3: CASSRVRNTGELFF
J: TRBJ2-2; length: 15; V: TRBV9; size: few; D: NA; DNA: TGTGCCAGCAGCGTCGGACACCAGAACACCGGGGAGCTGTTTTTT; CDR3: CASSVGHQNTGELFF
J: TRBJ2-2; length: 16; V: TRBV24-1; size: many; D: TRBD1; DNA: TGTGCCACCAGTGATCCCGGGACAGCGAACACCGGGGAGCTGTTTTTT; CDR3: CATSDPGTANTGELFF
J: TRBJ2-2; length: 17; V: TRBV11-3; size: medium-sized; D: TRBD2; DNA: TGTGCCAGCAGCTTAGATCTGTCTAGCGGAAACACCGGGGAGCTGTTTTTT; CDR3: CASSLDLSSGNTGELFF
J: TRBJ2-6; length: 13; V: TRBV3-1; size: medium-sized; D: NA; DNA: TGTGCCAGCACGCGTCGGGGGGCCAACGTCCTGACTTTC; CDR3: CASTRRGANVLTF
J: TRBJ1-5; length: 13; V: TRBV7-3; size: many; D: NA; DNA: TGTGCCAGCAGCTTAACCGACGGTCAGCCCCAGCATTTT; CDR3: CASSLTDGQPQHF
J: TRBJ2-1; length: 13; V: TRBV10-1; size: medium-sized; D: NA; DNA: TGCGCCAGCAGTGATCGGGGTACAATGAAGCAGTTCTTC; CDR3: CASSDRGTMKQFF
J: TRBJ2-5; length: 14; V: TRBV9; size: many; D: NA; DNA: TGTGCCAGCAGCGTAGCGGCTAGCAAAGGGACCCAGTACTTC; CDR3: CASSVAASKGTQYF
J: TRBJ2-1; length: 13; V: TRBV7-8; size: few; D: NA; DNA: TGTGCCAGCAGCCCGGGCGGAGAAAGGGAGCAGTTCTTC; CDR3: CASSPGGEREQFF
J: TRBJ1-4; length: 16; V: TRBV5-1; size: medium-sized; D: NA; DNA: TGCGCCAGCAGCTTGGGCCGGACAGCACATAATGAAAAACTGTTTTTT; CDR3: CASSLGRTAHNEKLFF
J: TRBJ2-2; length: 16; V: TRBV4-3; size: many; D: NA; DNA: TGCGCCAGCAGCCAAGAAGGCGGGATTTACACCGGGGAGCTGTTTTTT; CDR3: CASSQEGGIYTGELFF
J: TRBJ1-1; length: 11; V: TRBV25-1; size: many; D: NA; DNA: TGTGCCAGCACGGGGGGGACTGAAGCTTTCTTT; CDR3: CASTGGTEAFF
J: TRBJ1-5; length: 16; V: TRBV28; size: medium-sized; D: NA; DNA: TGTGCCAGCAGTCCGAGGTTTTGGGGGGGGAATCAGCCCCAGCATTTT; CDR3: CASSPRFWGGNQPQHF
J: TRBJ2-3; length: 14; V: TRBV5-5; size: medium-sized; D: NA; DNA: TGTGCCAGCAGCTTGGTCGACGCGCGGGATACGCAGTATTTT; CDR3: CASSLVDARDTQYF
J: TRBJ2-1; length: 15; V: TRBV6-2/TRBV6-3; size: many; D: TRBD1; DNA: TGTGCCAGCTGCCCCCGCGGACAGGGTTACATTGAGCAGTTCTTC; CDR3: CASCPRGQGYIEQFF
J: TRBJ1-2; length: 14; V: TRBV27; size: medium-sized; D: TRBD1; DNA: TGTGCCAGCAGTTTAAGGGGACAGGGGAATGGCTACACCTTC; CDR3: CASSLRGQGNGYTF
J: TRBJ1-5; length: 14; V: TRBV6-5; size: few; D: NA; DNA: TGTGCCAGCAGTTACGGACAGAAACATCAGCCCCAGCATTTT; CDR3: CASSYGQKHQPQHF
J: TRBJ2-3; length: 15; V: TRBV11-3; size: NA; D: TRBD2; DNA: TGTGCCAGCAGCCTTCCGGGACTACCCACAGATACGCAGTATTTT; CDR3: CASSLPGLPTDTQYF
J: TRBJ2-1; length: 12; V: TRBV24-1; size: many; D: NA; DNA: TGTGCCACCAGTGCCCCATTAGGTCGAAAGTTCTTC; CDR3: CATSAPLGRKFF
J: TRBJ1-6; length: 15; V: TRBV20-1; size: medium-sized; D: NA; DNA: TGCAGTGCTAGAGATCAACAAGGCGTTCATTCACCCCTCCACTTT; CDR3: CSARDQQGVHSPLHF
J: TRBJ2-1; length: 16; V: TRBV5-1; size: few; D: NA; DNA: TGCGCCAGCAGCTTGGCCGGGGGGCTATCCTACAATGAGCAGTTCTTC; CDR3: CASSLAGGLSYNEQFF